This T cell receptor (beta chain) stems from a study of cytomegalovirus exposure and HLA in healthy donors (dated by TCRdb to between 2016 and 2019). Describing the broader study: The roughly 700 repertoires of the first cohort and the 95 to 150 validation repertoires were produced on the same platform, according to a later analysis. The study was designed to test whether signatures of past pathogen exposure could be identified by cataloging public T cell receptors. Besides the first cohort of 666 subjects, a separate validation cohort made up of 120 different subjects was used. The study combined high-throughput TCR immunosequencing, statistical association of individual TCRs with disease status, and machine learning to predict cytomegalovirus infection status.

About this clone: Its antigen is currently not known. No clone much larger than this one lies a single base away; base qualities are absent.

From the cysteine up to the phenylalanine, the CDR3 has a length of 15 residues. The CDR3 DNA has 45 bases and is translated from base 1. V and J are trimmed by 1 base and 5 bases, and the gene matches miss 3 bases of the junction. CDR1 SGHRS and CDR2 YFSETQ are derived from the germline V gene. Overall results and qualifications from the work: The study gave a list of around 170 TCR beta chains associated with cytomegalovirus. In vitro tests confirmed that three of the cytomegalovirus-associated TCR beta chains recognize cytomegalovirus antigens. The classifier was reported to diagnose cytomegalovirus status with high specificity and sensitivity in both the original cohort and the validation cohort. Most TCR sequences were seen in very few donors, while some public TCRs were found in many individuals. A later analysis lacked HLA typing for the validation cohort, so it scored co-occurrence in that cohort across all 110 or so repertoires. Of the cluster scores, 90% to 95% were above 0 in a later analysis, which found that TCRs clustered in the first cohort also tended to co-occur in the 120 or so validation repertoires. According to the authors, the approach could potentially be generalized to other disease states and immunological phenotypes.

The library was built by means of the immunoSEQ multiplex PCR assay. Turning to the authors' computational methods: To diagnose cytomegalovirus status from the catalog of TCR beta chain sequences, a statistical classification framework was built. Imported from immuneACCESS, the table was reduced by TCRdb to in-frame sequences with V and J called. These copies leave out some clones; in studies compared against another copy, an unresolved V gene accounts for under half, and the cause of the remainder is not known. V and J calls and clone size are those listed in that table; D and trimming were worked out from the DNA. In all, the sample holds 95,000 to 150,000 clones, and around 95% of those were seen once. The ten largest make up 1.5% to 2% of the sample. Donors formed part of the validation cohort, which comprised over a hundred subjects and was distinct from the first cohort of some 700 subjects.

The V gene is TRBV5-1 and the J gene is TRBJ2-2; TRBD1 matches 9 bases in the middle. Sequencing used PBMCs. This TCR was recovered from a man between 18 and 35 years old in good health and CMV-seronegative. The nucleotide sequence is given as TGCGCCAGCAGCTTGTTACAGGGGGCTACCGGGGAGCTGTTTTTT. The encoded protein is CASSLLQGATGELFF.